This T cell receptor (beta chain) was observed in a study of shared clonotypes between healthy human individuals. Findings of the study overall: What limited the represented genetic and exposure-history diversity was the small number of donors. It was observed that roughly 4.8% of naive CD4 clonotypes were shared across several donors.

The CDR3 runs to 13 residues. Per germline, CDR1 MNHNY and CDR2 SVGAGI (reference sequence). Trimming left V 7 bases short and J 5 bases short, with 9 bases between. Sequencing used immunoSEQ multiplex PCR; TCRdb keeps in-frame clones, though not all of them. The table records about 2 million clones, 95% of them present only once. In regard to this clone: The antigen remains unidentified.

The healthy adult donors were HIV-negative and reported no recent acute infections or vaccinations. The chain recombines TRBV6-6 with TRBJ1-6; D is uncertain. The specimen was naive CD4+ T cells sorted from blood. Subset indicated: CD45RA+ positively selected. The TCR sequence derives from a young man in good health. The CDR3 sequence: CASKEGNNSPLHF. CDR3 coding DNA: TGTGCCAGCAAAGAGGGTAATAATTCACCCCTCCACTTT.